These 26 T cell receptor beta chains share one sample of origin, sequenced in a study of blood T cells in healthy people across ages. A second PCR of 7 to 11 cycles used a sample-barcoded 5' primer and a J-beta primer mix. TCRdb recomputed calls from the 5' RACE reads with MiXCR, one row per CDR3 protein. The sample yields just over 1 million distinct CDR3 sequences, less than 50% seen once. The sample comprised blood. The receptors originated from a woman in her sixties in good health.

This clonotype was found a few times. V gene TRBV6-5 combines with J gene TRBJ2-5, with D uncertain. The germline CDR1 and CDR2 sequences are MNHEY and SVGAGI. The CDR3 has 14 residues. V gave up 6 bases and J gave up 5 bases, with 16 bases separating them. CDR3 DNA: TGTGCCAGCAGCCCTTGGACCTTGGAGGAGACCCAGTACTTC. Protein sequence: CASSPWTLEETQYF.

Turning to this clonotype: An end of the junction does not agree with germline; a read error may underlie this. This CDR3 is CAISKSGTTPYEQYF. The DNA of the CDR3 is TGTGCCATCAGTAAGTCTGGGACGACCCCCTACGAGCAGTACTTC. V usage is TRBV10-3 and J usage is TRBJ2-7; either TRBD1 or TRBD2 may supply D (5 bases each). CDR1 and CDR2 from the germline V gene are ENHRY and SYGVKD. The CDR3 covers 15 residues.

The chain carries TRBV7-2 and TRBJ1-2; D not resolved. The V end lost 3 bases, the J end lost 8 bases, and 16 bases lay between the germline ends. Germline lookup yields CDR1 SGHTA and CDR2 FQGNSA. The CDR3 spans 14 residues. The CDR3 nucleotides are TGTGCCAGCAGCTTCGGTACAGTTTCCCGAGGCTACACCTTC. It specifies CASSFGTVSRGYTF.

This clonotype was seen a handful of times. The chain combines TRBV6-1 with TRBJ1-6; 9 positions agree with TRBD1. The CDR3 extends over 16 amino acids. With V trimmed by 3 bases and J by 10 bases, 10 bases remained unmatched. Germline V gene lookup returns CDR1 MNHNS and CDR2 SASEGT. The CDR3 region is CASSDSRQGGGSPLHF. The CDR3 nucleotides are TGTGCCAGCAGTGATTCCAGACAGGGGGGAGGATCACCCCTCCACTTT.

The rearrangement uses TRBV5-1 and TRBJ2-6; tentative D call: TRBD1 (6 bases). The germline V gene has CDR1 SGHRS and CDR2 YFSETQ. CDR3 length equals 18 residues. The V end lost 1 base, the J end lost 0 bases, and 14 bases lay between the germline ends. The CDR3 loop reads CASSLIRQVYSGANVLTF. CDR3 nucleotide sequence: TGCGCCAGCAGCTTGATACGACAGGTCTACTCTGGGGCCAACGTCCTGACTTTC.

This clonotype was picked up a small number of times. The rearrangement uses TRBV7-9 and TRBJ2-7; D may be TRBD2 (5 bases). Trimming pared 1 base from V and 7 bases from J, leaving 11 bases between. The germline CDR1 and CDR2 sequences are SEHNR and FQNEAQ (reference sequence). This CDR3 region has 13 residues. The CDR3 DNA is TGTGCCAGCAGCTTAGGTTCCGGGAAAGAGCAGTACTTC. This sequence encodes CASSLGSGKEQYF.

The chain uses TRBV20-1 and TRBJ2-1; D tentatively reads TRBD1 or TRBD2 (7 bases each). With 1 base removed from V and 7 bases from J, the gap between germline ends came to 26 bases. The germline gives CDR1 DFQATT, CDR2 SNEGSKA (reference sequence). The CDR3 contains 18 residues. The CDR3 spells CSARVQGGTRAWVNEQFF. The CDR3 DNA is TGCAGTGCTAGAGTTCAGGGGGGGACGCGAGCTTGGGTGAATGAGCAGTTCTTC.

The chain joins TRBV12-3 or TRBV12-4 to TRBJ1-4; D call uncertain. The CDR3 sequence is 15 residues long. Trimming shortened V by 6 bases and J by 0 bases, and 11 bases separated the two germline ends. Here the CDR3 DNA reads TGTGCCAGCAGGCCCGCCGGGCCAACTAATGAAAAACTGTTTTTT. This encodes CASRPAGPTNEKLFF.

This clonotype was seen at least ten times. CDR3 coding DNA: TGTGCCAGCAGCGTAGAATCAGGTTACGAGCAGTACTTC. Protein sequence: CASSVESGYEQYF. The chain links TRBV9 to TRBJ2-7; D is uncertain. Germline CDR1 reads SGDLS; CDR2 reads YYNGEE. The CDR3 runs to 13 residues. The V end was cut by 0 bases, the J end by 4 bases, with 8 bases between.

The genes are TRBV27 and TRBJ2-5; tentatively, D is TRBD2 (7 bases). The CDR3 spans 16 residues. CDR1 MNHEY and CDR2 SMNVEV come from the germline V gene (reference sequence). Trimming removed 6 bases at V and 2 bases at J, with 19 bases between. Here the CDR3 DNA reads TGTGCCAGCAGACCATGGGGGGGGGCAAGGCAAGAGACCCAGTACTTC. Translated: CASRPWGGARQETQYF.

This clonotype was counted between two and nine times. The chain is built from TRBV9 and TRBJ2-3; maybe TRBD2 (6 bases). This CDR3 is 16 amino acids long. CDR1 and CDR2 (germline): SGDLS, YYNGEE. Trimming removed 0 bases from V and 6 bases from J, with 17 bases in between. As DNA, the CDR3 is TGTGCCAGCAGCGTAGCGGGAGATACGGCTGTGGATACGCAGTATTTT. Its translation: CASSVAGDTAVDTQYF.

This clonotype showed up just once. The chain carries TRBV2 and TRBJ1-5; 7 nucleotides match TRBD1. Looked up from germline, CDR1 is SNHLY and CDR2 is FYNNEI. This CDR3 region has 15 residues. V shed 11 bases and J 2 bases; nucleotides not matched to a gene: 12. The CDR3 nucleotides read TGTGCCGGCGGGACAGTTAGCGGCCGCAATCAGCCCCAGCATTTT. Its translation is CAGGTVSGRNQPQHF.

This clonotype was counted only a few times. The J gene is TRBJ2-7, the V gene TRBV5-1; 9 positions agree with TRBD2. Per the germline V gene, CDR1 is SGHRS and CDR2 is YFSETQ. With 5 bases clipped from V and 0 bases from J, the junction kept 6 bases outside the gene matches. The CDR3 extends over 15 amino acids. The DNA for the CDR3 is TGCGCCAGCAGACACGCTAGCGGGAACTCCTACGAGCAGTACTTC. Amino acid sequence: CASRHASGNSYEQYF.

This clonotype came up a few times. V usage is TRBV12-3 or TRBV12-4 and J usage is TRBJ1-5; no clear D. V was trimmed by 5 bases and J by 0 bases, leaving 8 bases between them. CDR3 size: 14 residues. In nucleotides, the CDR3 is TGTGCCAGCAGTCGGGTGGATAGCAATCAGCCCCAGCATTTT. It encodes CASSRVDSNQPQHF.

The chain recombines TRBV4-3 with TRBJ2-7; 8 bases line up with TRBD2. The J call could be wrong; TRBJ2-5 is a better fit for the DNA end. CDR1 LGHNA and CDR2 YSLEER come from the germline V gene. The CDR3 has 16 residues. The CDR3 spells CASSQDRTSSGETQYF. CDR3 coding DNA: TGCGCCAGCAGCCAAGATCGGACTAGCTCGGGGGAGACCCAGTACTTC.

V usage is TRBV20-1 and J usage is TRBJ1-4; a possible D gene is TRBD1 (5 bases). This CDR3 contains 14 residues. Trimming shortened V by 6 bases and J by 3 bases, and 14 bases separated the two germline ends. The germline V gene has CDR1 DFQATT and CDR2 SNEGSKA (reference sequence). CDR3 DNA: TGCAGTGCGTGGGACCTCGGCGCTAATGAAAAACTGTTTTTT. It encodes CSAWDLGANEKLFF.

The chain couples TRBV30 to TRBJ2-5; 9 nucleotides align to TRBD2. The ends lost 7 bases at V and 5 bases at J; junction bases unmatched: 8. CDR1 is GTSNPN, CDR2 SVGIG, per germline (reference sequence). The CDR3 consists of 13 residues. CDR3 residues: CAYLAGAGETQYF. CDR3 nucleotide sequence: TGTGCCTACTTAGCGGGAGCAGGGGAGACCCAGTACTTC.

This clonotype was counted many times. This chain joins TRBV9 and TRBJ2-7; no clear D gene. The ends were cut back, 5 bases at V and 0 bases at J, with 9 bases in the middle. Germline CDR1 reads SGDLS; CDR2 reads YYNGEE. This CDR3 comprises 13 residues. This CDR3 reads CASSVGSSYEQYF. CDR3 nucleotide sequence: TGTGCCAGCAGTGTGGGCAGCTCCTACGAGCAGTACTTC. The complete variable domain, with remaining parts taken from reference TRBV9 and TRBJ2-7, reads DSGVTQTPKHLITATGQRVTLRCSPRSGDLSVYWYQQSLDQGLQFLIQYYNGEERAKGNILERFSAQQFPDLHSELNLSSLELGDSALYFCASSVGSSYEQYFGPGTRLTVT.

This sequence joins TRBV20-1 and TRBJ2-4; D not certain. The assigned J gene may be wrong: the sequence end matches TRBJ2-7 better. CDR1 and CDR2 from the germline V gene are DFQATT and SNEGSKA (reference sequence). The CDR3 runs 12 residues. The CDR3 region is CSANLLVGEQYF. DNA of the CDR3: TGCAGTGCGAACCTCCTGGTCGGCGAGCAGTACTTC.

This clonotype was detected only a few times. The chain carries TRBV20-1 and TRBJ2-5, with TRBD1 matching 7 bases. With the DNA end fitting TRBJ2-7 better, the J assignment may be wrong. CDR3 length: 13 amino acids. CDR1 and CDR2 from the germline V gene are DFQATT and SNEGSKA (reference sequence). This chain's CDR3 is CSATPGTDYEQYF. CDR3 DNA sequence: TGCAGTGCTACCCCCGGGACAGATTACGAGCAGTACTTC.

This clonotype came up a few times. This sequence joins TRBV20-1 and TRBJ2-1; no clear D. Trimming cost V 3 bases and J 5 bases, with 5 bases left between them. This CDR3 spans 11 amino acids. Germline CDR1 and CDR2: DFQATT and SNEGSKA (reference sequence). The CDR3 DNA reads as TGCAGTGCTAGGGTAAACAATGAGCAGTTCTTC. It translates to CSARVNNEQFF.

The J gene is TRBJ2-4, the V gene TRBV9, with D tentatively TRBD1 (5 bases). The J call is uncertain, as TRBJ2-5 better fits the DNA end. The CDR3 has 15 amino acids. Per the germline V gene, CDR1 is SGDLS and CDR2 is YYNGEE. CDR3 loop: CASSVGGTGQETQYF. As DNA, the CDR3 is TGTGCCAGCAGCGTAGGGGGCACAGGCCAAGAGACCCAGTACTTC.

V gene TRBV4-2 combines with J gene TRBJ2-1; 8 bases map to TRBD2. Per germline, CDR1 LGHNA and CDR2 YNFKEQ. The CDR3 contains 17 residues. The V and J ends lost 1 base and 8 bases, in that order; junction bases with no gene match: 13. For the CDR3, the DNA is TGTGCCAGCAGCCAAGTTTTTGCGGGAGGTCTTCAGGATGAGCAGTTCTTC. As protein: CASSQVFAGGLQDEQFF.

The CDR3 protein is CASSPPTGAVQETQYF. As DNA, the CDR3 is TGTGCCAGCAGTCCCCCGACAGGGGCCGTACAAGAGACCCAGTACTTC. This chain connects TRBV28 to TRBJ2-5; 8 bases line up with TRBD1. Trimming took 5 bases from V and 2 from J; bases not matched to a gene: 10. The germline CDR1 and CDR2 sequences are MDHEN and SYDVKM. CDR3 length: 16 amino acids.

CDR3 coding DNA: TGTGCCAGCAGTGAGGCCGGGACCCAGCGGGAGACCCAGTACTTC. This codes for CASSEAGTQRETQYF. The chain combines TRBV6-1 with TRBJ2-5; D might be TRBD1 or TRBD2, each matching 5 bases. Germline-derived CDR1 and CDR2 are MNHNS and SASEGT. The length of the CDR3 is 15 residues. V lost 3 bases and J lost 5, with 16 bases in between.

V is TRBV13 and J is TRBJ2-3, with 8 bases that match TRBD2. The length of the CDR3 is 14 residues. The trim removed 6 bases at V and 10 bases at J, leaving 12 bases unmatched. Germline V gives CDR1 PRHDT, CDR2 FYEKMQ (reference sequence). The CDR3 sequence is CASSLLAERPSQYF. The CDR3 bases are TGTGCCAGCAGTCTACTAGCGGAGCGTCCTTCGCAGTATTTT. The full variable domain, with the rest looked up from reference TRBV13 and TRBJ2-3, is AAGVIQSPRHLIKEKRETATLKCYPIPRHDTVYWYQQGPGQDPQFLISFYEKMQSDKGSIPDRFSAQQFSDYHSELNMSSLELGDSALYFCASSLLAERPSQYFGPGTRLTVL.